This passage covers 5 T cell receptor beta chains from one sample sequenced in a study of long-term antiretroviral therapy in people with HIV. The run of the v3.0 immunoSEQ assay was at survey level. The method was immunoSEQ multiplex PCR; TCRdb's version includes in-frame clones alone and lacks a portion of them. Of 28,000 or so clones listed, about 94% were seen once; the top ten hold 10%. The input for sequencing was unsorted PBMCs, taken 6.2 years after starting antiretroviral therapy. The origin of the receptors is a man aged 40-49 years with HIV.

This CDR3 reads CASSAPGGTLNTEAFF. The CDR3, as DNA: TGTGCCAGCAGTGCACCAGGGGGAACCTTGAACACTGAAGCTTTCTTT. The rearrangement links TRBV2 to TRBJ1-1; the match to TRBD1 covers 7 bases. Germline V gene sequence: CDR1 SNHLY, CDR2 FYNNEI. Trimming at V came to 4 bases and at J to 0 bases, leaving 8 bases not matched to a gene. The CDR3 runs to 16 residues.

This clone is a singleton in its sample. The rearrangement joins TRBV14 to TRBJ2-5, with 11 bases fitting TRBD2. The germline gives CDR1 SGHDN, CDR2 FVKESK. V lost 4 bases, J lost 3 bases, and 7 bases stayed unmatched. The CDR3 is 16 residues long. CDR3 in DNA: TGTGCCAGCAGCCGAGCTCCGGGACTAGCGGAAGAGACCCAGTACTTC. As protein: CASSRAPGLAEETQYF.

The rearrangement joins TRBV29-1 to TRBJ2-7; TRBD1 might be the D (6 bases). This CDR3 has 12 residues. V was trimmed by 6 bases and J by 5 bases, leaving 14 bases between them. Per the germline V gene, CDR1 is SQVTM and CDR2 is ANQGSEA. The CDR3 reads CSVAGTSHEQYF. In nucleotides, the CDR3 is TGCAGCGTAGCCGGGACATCCCACGAGCAGTACTTC.

The chain recombines TRBV5-6 with TRBJ1-2; no reliable D call. CDR1 is SGHDT and CDR2 is YYEEEE in the germline V gene. The CDR3 has 15 amino acids. Between the trimmed V and J ends, which lost 4 bases and 5 bases, there was a span of 18 bases. In DNA, the CDR3 is TGTGCCAGCAGCGGAAATAAGCACTTCCAGTATGGCTACACCTTC. Translated, it gives CASSGNKHFQYGYTF.

About this clone itself: At one end the junction does not follow the germline gene, possibly because of a read error. The rearrangement links TRBV7-7 to TRBJ2-7; TRBD1 matches 9 bases. CDR1 is SSHAT and CDR2 is FNYEAQ in the germline V gene (reference sequence). The length of the CDR3 is 14 residues. Written as DNA, the CDR3 is TGTGCTAGCAGCCCGGGACAGGGTATTGGCGAGCAGTACTTC. Translated: CASSPGQGIGEQYF. The full variable domain, its missing parts supplied by reference TRBV7-7 and TRBJ2-7, is GAGVSQSPRYKVTKRGQDVTLRCDPISSHATLYWYQQALGQGPEFLTYFNYEAQPDKSGLPSDRFSAERPEGSISTLTIQRTEQRDSAMYRCASSPGQGIGEQYFGPGTRLTVT.